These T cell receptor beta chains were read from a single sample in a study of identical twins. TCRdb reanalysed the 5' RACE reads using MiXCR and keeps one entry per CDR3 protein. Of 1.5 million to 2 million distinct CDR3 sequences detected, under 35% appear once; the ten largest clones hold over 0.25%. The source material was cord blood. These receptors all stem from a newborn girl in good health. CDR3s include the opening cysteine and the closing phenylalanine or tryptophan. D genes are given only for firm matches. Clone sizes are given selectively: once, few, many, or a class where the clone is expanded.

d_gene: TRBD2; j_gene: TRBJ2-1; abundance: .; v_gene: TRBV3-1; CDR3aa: CASSQGGRYYNEQFF; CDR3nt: TGTGCCAGCAGCCAAGGCGGGAGATACTACAATGAGCAGTTCTTC
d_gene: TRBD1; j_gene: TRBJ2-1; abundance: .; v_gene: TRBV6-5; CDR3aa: CASSKGTGGYNEQFF; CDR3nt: TGTGCCAGCAGTAAAGGGACAGGGGGTTACAATGAGCAGTTCTTC
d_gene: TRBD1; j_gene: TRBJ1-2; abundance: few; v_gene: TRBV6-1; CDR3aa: CASSEGGTGLYGYTF; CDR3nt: TGTGCCAGCAGTGAAGGGGGGACAGGGCTCTATGGCTACACCTTC
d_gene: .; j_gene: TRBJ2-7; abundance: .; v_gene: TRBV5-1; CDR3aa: CASSLGSPRHYEQYF; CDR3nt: TGCGCCAGCAGCTTGGGCAGCCCGAGGCACTACGAGCAGTACTTC
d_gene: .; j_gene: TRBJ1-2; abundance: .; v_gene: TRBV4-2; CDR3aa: CASSQDSRTNYGYTF; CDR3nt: TGTGCCAGCAGCCAAGATAGTCGGACAAACTATGGCTACACCTTC
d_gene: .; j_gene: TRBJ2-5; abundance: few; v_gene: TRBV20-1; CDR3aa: CSARPPGQIQETQYF; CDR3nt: TGCAGTGCTAGACCCCCGGGACAAATACAAGAGACCCAGTACTTC
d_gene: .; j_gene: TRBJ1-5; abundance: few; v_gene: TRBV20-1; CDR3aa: CSARTGQSNQPQHF; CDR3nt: TGCAGTGCTAGAACAGGTCAAAGCAATCAGCCCCAGCATTTT
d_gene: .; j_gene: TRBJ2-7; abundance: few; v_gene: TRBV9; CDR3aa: CASSVGRTYSEEQYF; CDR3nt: TGTGCCAGCAGCGTGGGACGGACCTACTCTGAGGAGCAGTACTTC
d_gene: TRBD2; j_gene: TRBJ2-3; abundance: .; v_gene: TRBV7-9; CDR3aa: CASSLVSGRRDTQYF; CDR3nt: TGTGCCAGCAGCTTAGTTAGCGGGAGGCGTGATACGCAGTATTTT
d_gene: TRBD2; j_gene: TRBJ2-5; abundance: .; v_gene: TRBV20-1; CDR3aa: CSAGLAVIRREETQYF; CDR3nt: TGCAGTGCTGGACTAGCGGTGATCCGGCGGGAAGAGACCCAGTACTTC
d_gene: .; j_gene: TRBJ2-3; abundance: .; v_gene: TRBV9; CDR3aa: CASSASRSRSTQYF; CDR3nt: TGTGCCAGCAGCGCGTCCCGGTCAAGGAGCACGCAGTATTTT
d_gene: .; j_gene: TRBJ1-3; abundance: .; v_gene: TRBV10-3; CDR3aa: CAISESSAVGDTIYF; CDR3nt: TGTGCCATCAGTGAGTCGTCTGCTGTTGGGGACACCATATATTTT
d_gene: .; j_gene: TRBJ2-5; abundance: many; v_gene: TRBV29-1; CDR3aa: CSVEDQRYQETQYF; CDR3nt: TGCAGCGTTGAAGATCAGAGGTACCAAGAGACCCAGTACTTC
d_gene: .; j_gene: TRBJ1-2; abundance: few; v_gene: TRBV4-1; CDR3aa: CASSPPGILGYTF; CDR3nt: TGCGCCAGCAGCCCCCCCGGGATCTTGGGCTACACCTTC
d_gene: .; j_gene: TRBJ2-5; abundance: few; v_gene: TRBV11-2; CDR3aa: CASSLVRGYQETQYF; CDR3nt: TGTGCCAGCAGCTTAGTTCGCGGCTACCAAGAGACCCAGTACTTC
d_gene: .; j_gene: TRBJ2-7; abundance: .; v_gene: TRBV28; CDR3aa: CASSFPTSYEQYF; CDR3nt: TGTGCCAGCAGTTTCCCTACATCCTACGAGCAGTACTTC
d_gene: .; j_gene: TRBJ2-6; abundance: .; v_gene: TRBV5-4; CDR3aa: CASSPTPYRFYSGANVLTF; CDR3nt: TGTGCCAGCAGCCCAACCCCCTACAGGTTTTACTCTGGGGCCAACGTCCTGACTTTC
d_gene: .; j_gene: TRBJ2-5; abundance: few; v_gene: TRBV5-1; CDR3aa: CASSIETGLQETQYF; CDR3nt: TGCGCCAGCAGCATAGAAACAGGGCTCCAAGAGACCCAGTACTTC
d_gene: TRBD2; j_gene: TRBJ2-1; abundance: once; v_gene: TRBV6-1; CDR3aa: CASSGLAGGWGNNEQFF; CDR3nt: TGTGCTAGCAGTGGACTAGCGGGAGGTTGGGGTAACAATGAGCAGTTCTTC
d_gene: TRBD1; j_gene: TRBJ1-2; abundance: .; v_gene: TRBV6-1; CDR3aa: CASSLNRGEVYGYTF; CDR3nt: TGTGCCAGCAGCCTAAACAGGGGGGAAGTCTATGGCTACACCTTC
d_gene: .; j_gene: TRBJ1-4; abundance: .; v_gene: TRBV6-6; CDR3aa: CASSYSKRGDEKLFF; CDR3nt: TGTGCCAGCAGTTACTCGAAAAGGGGCGATGAAAAACTGTTTTTT
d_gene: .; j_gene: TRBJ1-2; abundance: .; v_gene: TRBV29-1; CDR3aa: CSVEEQGLGYGYTF; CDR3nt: TGCAGCGTTGAAGAACAGGGACTGGGCTATGGCTACACCTTC
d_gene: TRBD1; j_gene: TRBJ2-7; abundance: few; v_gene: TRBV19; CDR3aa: CASSVGQVQYF; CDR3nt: TGTGCCAGTAGTGTCGGACAGGTTCAGTACTTC
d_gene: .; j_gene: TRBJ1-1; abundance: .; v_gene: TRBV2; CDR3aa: CARGLRNTEAFF; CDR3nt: TGTGCCAGGGGTCTCCGTAACACTGAAGCTTTCTTT
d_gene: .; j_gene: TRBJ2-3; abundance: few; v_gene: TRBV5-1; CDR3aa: CASSLAVAADTQYF; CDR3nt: TGCGCCAGCAGCTTGGCGGTAGCGGCAGATACGCAGTATTTT
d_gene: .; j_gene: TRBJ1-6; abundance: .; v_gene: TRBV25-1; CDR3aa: CASSDPFGLPNSPLHF; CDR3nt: TGTGCCAGCAGTGACCCTTTCGGACTTCCGAATTCACCCCTCCACTTT
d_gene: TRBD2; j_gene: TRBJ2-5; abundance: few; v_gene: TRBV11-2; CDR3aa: CASSRGMRLAGETQYF; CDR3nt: TGTGCCAGCAGCCGGGGTATGCGACTAGCGGGGGAGACCCAGTACTTC
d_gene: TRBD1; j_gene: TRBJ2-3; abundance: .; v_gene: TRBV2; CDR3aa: CASRAGTGPSRNTQYF; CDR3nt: TGTGCCAGCAGGGCCGGGACAGGGCCCTCTAGAAATACGCAGTATTTT
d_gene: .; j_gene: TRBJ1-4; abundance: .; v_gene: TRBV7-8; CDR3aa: CASSLGDGINEKLFF; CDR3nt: TGTGCCAGCAGCTTAGGGGACGGTATTAATGAAAAACTGTTTTTT
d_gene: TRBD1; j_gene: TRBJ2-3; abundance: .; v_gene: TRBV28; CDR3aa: CASSLPRGMADTQYF; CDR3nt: TGTGCCAGCAGTTTACCCAGGGGGATGGCAGATACGCAGTATTTT
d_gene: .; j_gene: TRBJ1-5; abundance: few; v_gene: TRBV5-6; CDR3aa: CASTSTRFFYSNQPQHF; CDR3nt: TGTGCCAGCACCTCCACGCGGTTTTTCTATAGCAATCAGCCCCAGCATTTT
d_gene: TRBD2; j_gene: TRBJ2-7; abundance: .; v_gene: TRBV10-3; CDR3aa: CAISENSGGQNEQYF; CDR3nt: TGTGCCATCAGTGAGAATTCGGGGGGGCAAAATGAGCAGTACTTC
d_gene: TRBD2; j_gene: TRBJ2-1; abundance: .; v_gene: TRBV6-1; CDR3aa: CASSRNRGGGTTNEQFF; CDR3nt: TGTGCCAGCAGTCGCAACCGGGGGGGAGGGACTACCAATGAGCAGTTCTTC
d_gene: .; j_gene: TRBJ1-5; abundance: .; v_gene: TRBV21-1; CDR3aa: CASSRAESNQPQHF; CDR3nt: TGTGCCAGCAGCAGGGCGGAGAGCAATCAGCCCCAGCATTTT
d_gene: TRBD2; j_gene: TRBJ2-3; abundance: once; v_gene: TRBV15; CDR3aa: CATSRDRASGATDTQYF; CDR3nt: TGTGCCACCAGCAGAGATCGGGCTAGCGGTGCCACAGATACGCAGTATTTT
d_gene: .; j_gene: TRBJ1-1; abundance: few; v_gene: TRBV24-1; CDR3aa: CATSKGGAGTEAFF; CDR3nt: TGTGCCACCAGTAAGGGGGGCGCGGGCACTGAAGCTTTCTTT
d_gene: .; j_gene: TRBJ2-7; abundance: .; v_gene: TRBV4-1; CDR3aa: CASSRGAGAYEQYF; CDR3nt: TGCGCCAGCAGCCGAGGCGCAGGGGCCTACGAGCAGTACTTC
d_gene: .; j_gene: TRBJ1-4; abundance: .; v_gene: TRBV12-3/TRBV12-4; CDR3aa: CASSLGKQGADEELFF; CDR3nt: TGTGCCAGCAGTTTGGGGAAACAGGGAGCGGACGAAGAACTGTTTTTT
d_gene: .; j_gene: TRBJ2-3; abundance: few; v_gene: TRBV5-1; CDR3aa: CASSVGEGSSTDTQYF; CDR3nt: TGCGCCAGCAGCGTTGGCGAGGGTTCGAGCACAGATACGCAGTATTTT
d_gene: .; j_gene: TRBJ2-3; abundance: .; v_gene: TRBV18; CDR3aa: CASSPGQPGTQYF; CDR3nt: TGTGCCAGCTCACCCGGACAACCCGGCACGCAGTATTTT
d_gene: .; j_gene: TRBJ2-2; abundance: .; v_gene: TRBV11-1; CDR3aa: CASSFAGYTGELFF; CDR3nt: TGTGCCAGCAGCTTCGCAGGCTACACCGGGGAGCTGTTTTTT
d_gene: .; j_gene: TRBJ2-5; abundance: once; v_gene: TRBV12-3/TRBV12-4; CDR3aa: CASSFGRTPSETQYF; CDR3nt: TGTGCCAGCAGTTTTGGTCGAACTCCATCGGAGACCCAGTACTTC
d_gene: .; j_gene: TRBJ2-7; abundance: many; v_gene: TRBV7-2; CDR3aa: CASSLGSAVQTYEQYF; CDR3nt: TGTGCCAGCAGCTTAGGTTCAGCGGTCCAGACCTACGAGCAGTACTTC
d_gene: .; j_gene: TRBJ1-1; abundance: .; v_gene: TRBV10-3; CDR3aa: CAISESTPGMGTEAFF; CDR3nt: TGTGCCATCAGTGAGTCGACACCGGGGATGGGGACTGAAGCTTTCTTT
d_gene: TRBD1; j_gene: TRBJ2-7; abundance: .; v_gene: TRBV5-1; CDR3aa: CASSDGQGADEQYF; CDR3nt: TGCGCCAGCAGCGATGGACAGGGGGCGGACGAGCAGTACTTC
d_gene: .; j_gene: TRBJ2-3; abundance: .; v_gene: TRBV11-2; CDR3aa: CASSLVRVRSFSTDTQYF; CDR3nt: TGTGCCAGCAGCTTAGTTCGGGTCCGATCGTTTAGCACAGATACGCAGTATTTT
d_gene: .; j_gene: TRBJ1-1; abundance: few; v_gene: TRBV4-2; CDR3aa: CASSQVPQGLNTEAFF; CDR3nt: TGTGCCAGCAGCCAAGTCCCCCAGGGGCTAAACACTGAAGCTTTCTTT
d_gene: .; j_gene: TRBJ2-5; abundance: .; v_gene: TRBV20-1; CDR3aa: CSARDQGKEQYF; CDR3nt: TGCAGTGCTAGAGATCAGGGGAAAGAGCAGTACTTC
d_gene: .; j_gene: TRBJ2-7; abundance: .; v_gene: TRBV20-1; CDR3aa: CSARAADPSSYNEQYF; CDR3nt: TGCAGTGCTAGAGCAGCTGACCCGAGCTCCTACAATGAGCAGTACTTC
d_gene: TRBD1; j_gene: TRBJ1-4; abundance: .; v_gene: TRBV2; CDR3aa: CASTGGTGGEKLFF; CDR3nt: TGTGCCAGCACCGGGGGAACAGGGGGGGAAAAACTGTTTTTT